This TCR beta chain was identified in a study of identical twins. TCRdb reprocessed the 5' RACE reads via MiXCR and lists one record per CDR3 protein. The sample yields some 1,700,000 distinct CDR3 sequences, less than 40% seen once. This clonotype was counted only a few times. The CDR3 totals 16 residues. V was clipped by 3 bases and J by 0 bases, with 14 bases between them. Per the germline V gene, CDR1 is SEHNR and CDR2 is FQNEAQ (reference sequence). The sequenced sample consisted of cord blood. V and J are TRBV7-9 and TRBJ1-2, with D perhaps TRBD1 (6 bases). The clonotype originates from a newborn girl in good health. CDR3 protein: CASSLLMGGTNYGYTF. CDR3 DNA: TGTGCCAGCAGCTTGTTGATGGGGGGCACTAACTATGGCTACACCTTC.